These 23 T cell receptor beta chains were all obtained from the same sample, sequenced in a study of blood T cell repertoires in COVID-19. Clones were read by immunoSEQ multiplex PCR, and TCRdb kept only the in-frame ones, dropping some. The table shows some 120,000 clones, with 84% occurring only once. The sample was peripheral blood. The receptors shown here come from a human donor in a cohort sampled during active COVID-19.

The count of this clone is one. The chain couples TRBV5-1 to TRBJ2-7, with 7 bases identical to TRBD1. The trim removed 2 bases at V and 3 bases at J, leaving 8 bases unmatched. The V gene's germline CDR1 is SGHRS and CDR2 YFSETQ. The CDR3 covers 15 residues. CDR3 nucleotides: TGCGCCAGCAGCTTTGACAGGGTTGGTGGCTACGAGCAGTACTTC. Translating gives CASSFDRVGGYEQYF.

The genes are TRBV11-3 and TRBJ2-3; D gene ambiguous. The V gene lost 0 bases and the J gene lost 4 bases, with 5 bases spanning the gap. Germline CDR1 reads SGHNT; CDR2 reads YENEEA. This CDR3 spans 13 amino acids. The CDR3, as DNA: TGTGCCAGCAGCTTAGATCTTTCAGATACGCAGTATTTT. It codes for CASSLDLSDTQYF.

The gene calls are TRBV7-9 and TRBJ1-3; D is undetermined. The CDR3 is 18 residues long. Germline loops: CDR1 SEHNR, CDR2 FQNEAQ (reference sequence). The V and J ends lost 1 base and 3 bases respectively, with 19 bases between them. In DNA, the CDR3 is TGTGCCAGCAGCTTAGGCCCCATGAGGGCAGCGGATGGAAACACCATATATTTT. Protein sequence: CASSLGPMRAADGNTIYF. Complete variable domain (other parts from reference TRBV7-9 and TRBJ1-3): DTGVSQNPRHKITKRGQNVTFRCDPISEHNRLYWYRQTLGQGPEFLTYFQNEAQLEKSRLLSDRFSAERPKGSFSTLEIQRTEQGDSAMYLCASSLGPMRAADGNTIYFGEGSWLTVV.

The chain combines TRBV11-2 with TRBJ1-6; no clear D. CDR3 length: 14 amino acids. The V gene lost 5 bases and the J gene lost 9 bases, with 14 bases spanning the gap. Germline lookup yields CDR1 SGHAT and CDR2 FQNNGV. The CDR3 reads CASSLGTEGSPLHF. The CDR3 nucleotides are TGTGCCAGCAGCCTAGGTACGGAGGGTTCACCCCTCCACTTT.

This clone was seen more than once but under ten times. This chain links TRBV28 with TRBJ2-5, with 8 positions matching TRBD1. CDR3 length equals 14 residues. Trimming at V came to 4 bases and at J to 2 bases, leaving 3 bases not matched to a gene. Germline CDR1 is MDHEN and CDR2 is SYDVKM. CDR3 nucleotide sequence: TGTGCCAGCAGTTCGGGGACAGGTCAAGAGACCCAGTACTTC. It yields the protein CASSSGTGQETQYF.

The CDR3 spells CASSFRTGVAYEQYF. CDR3 DNA: TGTGCCAGCAGCTTCCGTACAGGGGTTGCCTACGAGCAGTACTTC. The chain carries TRBV5-8 and TRBJ2-7; TRBD1 matches 7 bases. The V gene end was trimmed by 2 bases and the J gene end by 2 bases; junction bases not matched to a gene: 7. The CDR3 has 15 amino acids. Germline-derived CDR1 and CDR2 are SGHTS and YDEGEE. Full variable domain (remainder filled in from reference TRBV5-8 and TRBJ2-7): EAGVTQSPTHLIKTRGQQATLRCSPISGHTSVYWYQQALGLGLQFLLWYDEGEERNRGNFPPRFSGRQFPNYSSELNVNALELEDSALYLCASSFRTGVAYEQYFGPGTRLTVT.

This clone was counted between two and nine times. The rearrangement joins TRBV6-6 to TRBJ2-2; weak D call: TRBD1 (6 bases). Per the germline V gene, CDR1 is MNHNY and CDR2 is SVGAGI (reference sequence). Trimming stripped 7 bases from V and 4 bases from J, with 13 bases between. The CDR3 sequence is 14 residues long. The CDR3 coding sequence is TGTGCCAGCATTCGAACAGGGCCCACCGGGGAGCTGTTTTTT. Encoded protein: CASIRTGPTGELFF.

V and J are TRBV12-3 or TRBV12-4 and TRBJ2-6, with a weak D call TRBD2 (6 bases). The CDR3 totals 13 residues. V dropped 6 bases and J dropped 9 bases, with 12 bases sitting between them. CDR3 in amino acids: CASRLGGFNVLTF. Here the CDR3 DNA reads TGTGCCAGCAGACTTGGAGGGTTCAACGTCCTGACTTTC.

The V gene is TRBV6-2 or TRBV6-3, the J gene TRBJ1-1; 7 bases are shared with TRBD1. V shed 4 bases and J 4 bases; nucleotides not matched to a gene: 9. The germline gives CDR1 MNHEY, CDR2 SVGEGT. CDR3 length: 15 residues. CDR3 protein: CASSSFSSGGTEAFF. For the CDR3, the DNA is TGTGCCAGCAGTTCCTTTAGTTCAGGGGGCACTGAAGCTTTCTTT.

The J gene is TRBJ1-1, the V gene TRBV11-2, with 9 positions matching TRBD1. Losses at the gene ends were 5 bases for V and 1 base for J; bases not matched to a gene: 2. The CDR3 is 14 residues long. Germline V gene data show CDR1 as SGHAT and CDR2 as FQNNGV. In nucleotides, the CDR3 is TGTGCCAGCAGCCGACAGGGGGGGAACACTGAAGCTTTCTTT. It encodes CASSRQGGNTEAFF. Supplemented by reference TRBV11-2 and TRBJ1-1, the full variable domain reads EAGVAQSPRYKIIEKRQSVAFWCNPISGHATLYWYQQILGQGPKLLIQFQNNGVVDDSQLPKDRFSAERLKGVDSTLKIQPAKLEDSAVYLCASSRQGGNTEAFFGQGTRLTVV.

This chain connects TRBV2 to TRBJ1-6; 11 bases line up with TRBD1. CDR3 length: 15 residues. Unmatched junction bases numbered 5, after V lost 4 bases and J lost 9 bases. Germline CDR1 is SNHLY and CDR2 is FYNNEI. The CDR3 sequence is CASSVEGTGGSPLHF. The CDR3 DNA follows: TGTGCCAGCAGTGTTGAAGGGACAGGGGGTTCACCCCTCCACTTT.

This chain uses TRBV30 with TRBJ2-2, with TRBD1 as a possible D gene (6 bases). The germline V and J ends were trimmed by 1 base and 5 bases, with 14 bases remaining between them. CDR3 length equals 15 residues. CDR1 and CDR2 from the germline V gene are GTSNPN and SVGIG (reference sequence). The CDR3 nucleotides are TGTGCCTGGAGTGATGCTGGGGGCCGAACCGGGGAGCTGTTTTTT. Residues: CAWSDAGGRTGELFF.

The chain employs TRBV4-2 and TRBJ2-7; D remains unclear. With 3 bases removed from V and 2 bases from J, the gap between germline ends came to 11 bases. This CDR3 region has 14 residues. Germline values: CDR1 LGHNA, CDR2 YNFKEQ. The CDR3 nucleotides are TGTGCCAGCAGCCAGGCTCAGACTCCCTACGAGCAGTACTTC. The encoded protein is CASSQAQTPYEQYF.

This chain connects TRBV7-6 to TRBJ2-7, with 7 bases aligning to TRBD1. V lost 2 bases, J lost 5 bases, and 9 bases stayed unmatched. The CDR3 extends over 15 amino acids. Germline V CDR1 and CDR2: SGHVS, FNYEAQ. The CDR3 sequence: CASSLFSGRGNEQYF. CDR3 DNA: TGTGCCAGCAGCTTATTTTCTGGCAGGGGGAACGAGCAGTACTTC.

The V gene is TRBV7-2, the J gene TRBJ2-3, with D uncertain. Trimming cost V 5 bases and J 11 bases, with 11 bases left between them. The CDR3 runs to 11 residues. The V gene's germline CDR1 is SGHTA and CDR2 FQGNSA. The CDR3 coding sequence is TGTGCCAGCAGCCCTACCGGGTTGCAGTATTTT. Translating gives CASSPTGLQYF.

The gene calls are TRBV6-5 and TRBJ1-1; D might be TRBD1 (6 bases). V lost 6 bases, J lost 5 bases, and 16 bases lay in between. The CDR3 length is 14 residues. Germline CDR1 and CDR2: MNHEY and SVGAGI. The CDR3 sequence is CASSPRGPRTEAFF. CDR3 nucleotide sequence: TGTGCCAGCAGCCCCAGGGGCCCAAGGACTGAAGCTTTCTTT.

This chain joins TRBV4-2 and TRBJ2-3; D not certain. This CDR3 region has 16 residues. The germline V gene has CDR1 LGHNA and CDR2 YNFKEQ. V lost 0 bases and J 1 base, leaving 11 bases between the germline ends. The CDR3 loop is CASSQDRQAGTDTQYF. In nucleotides, the CDR3 is TGTGCCAGCAGCCAAGACAGGCAGGCCGGCACAGATACGCAGTATTTT.

J is TRBJ1-2 and V is TRBV27, with D perhaps matching TRBD1 (6 bases). The length of the CDR3 is 11 residues. Trimming cost V 6 bases and J 7 bases, with 9 bases left between them. CDR1 is MNHEY and CDR2 is SMNVEV in the germline V gene (reference sequence). As DNA, the CDR3 is TGTGCCAGCAGCCGGGGGGCTGGCTACACCTTC. It codes for CASSRGAGYTF.

The gene calls are TRBV5-1 and TRBJ2-7, with 8 bases lining up with TRBD1. V dropped 0 bases and J dropped 3; count of bases not matched to a gene: 5. The CDR3 length is 15 residues. The V gene's germline CDR1 is SGHRS and CDR2 YFSETQ. CDR3 sequence: CASSLAGQGLYEQYF. CDR3 in DNA: TGCGCCAGCAGCTTGGCCGGACAGGGACTCTACGAGCAGTACTTC.

The chain links TRBV10-3 to TRBJ2-3; TRBD2 aligns across 12 bases. The CDR3 sequence is 15 residues long. Germline CDR1 ENHRY, CDR2 SYGVKD. V lost 7 bases, J lost 4 bases, and 6 bases stayed unmatched. CDR3 coding DNA: TGTGCCATCAACCAGCCTAGCGGGGGGGCAGATACGCAGTATTTT. Protein product: CAINQPSGGADTQYF.

This clone came up a few times. This chain joins TRBV5-8 and TRBJ1-6; 9 positions match TRBD1. The CDR3 is made up of 16 amino acids. Trimming cost V 1 base and J 9 bases; bases outside gene matches: 8. Germline CDR1 SGHTS, CDR2 YDEGEE. The CDR3 bases are TGTGCCAGCAGCTTGAGTTTGGACAGGGGTGCTTCACCCCTCCACTTT. Translated: CASSLSLDRGASPLHF.

The gene calls are TRBV9 and TRBJ1-4; no firm D call. The CDR3 has 14 amino acids. Germline CDR1 is SGDLS and CDR2 is YYNGEE. Trimming cost V 4 bases and J 7 bases, with 14 bases left between them. CDR3 DNA sequence: TGTGCCAGCAGCCCACCCGGGAGTAGTGAAAAACTGTTTTTT. Amino acid sequence: CASSPPGSSEKLFF.

This chain connects TRBV19 to TRBJ1-2; the match to TRBD1 covers 7 bases. V lost 3 bases to trimming and J lost 4 bases; unmatched junction nucleotides: 8. The CDR3 extends over 15 amino acids. CDR1 is LNHDA and CDR2 is SQIVND in the germline V gene (reference sequence). CDR3 coding DNA: TGTGCCAGTAGTATCCCCGCAGGGGGAGGCTATGGCTACACCTTC. Translating it yields CASSIPAGGGYGYTF.